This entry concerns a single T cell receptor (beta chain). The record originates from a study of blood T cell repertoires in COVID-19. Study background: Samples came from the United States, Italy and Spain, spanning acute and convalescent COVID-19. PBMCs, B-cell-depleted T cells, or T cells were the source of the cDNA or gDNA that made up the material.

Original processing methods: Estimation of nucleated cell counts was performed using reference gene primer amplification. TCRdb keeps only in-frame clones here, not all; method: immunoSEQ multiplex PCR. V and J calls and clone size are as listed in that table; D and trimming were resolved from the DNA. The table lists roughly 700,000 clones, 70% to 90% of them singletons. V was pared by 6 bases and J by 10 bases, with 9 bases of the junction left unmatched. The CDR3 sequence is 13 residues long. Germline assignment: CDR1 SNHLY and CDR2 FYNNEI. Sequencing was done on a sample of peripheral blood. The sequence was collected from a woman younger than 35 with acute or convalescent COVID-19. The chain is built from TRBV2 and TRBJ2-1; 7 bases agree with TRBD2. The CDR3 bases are TGTGCCAGCAGCGCCCGACTAGCCGCCGAGCAGTTCTTC. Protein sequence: CASSARLAAEQFF.